The sequence of this T cell receptor beta chain was determined in a study of blood T cell repertoires in COVID-19 (dated by TCRdb to about 2020). With regard to the full study: Samples from collaborators originated in the United States, Italy and Spain and spanned both the acute and convalescent phases of COVID-19. The material from the prospective study consisted of cDNA or gDNA derived from T cells, B-cell-depleted T cells, or PBMCs. Subjects who had been exposed to COVID-19, were actively infected with it, or had recovered from it provided the deeply sampled blood TCRbeta repertoires that made up the dataset. A freely available public database, intended as a resource for researchers studying the immune response to SARS-CoV-2, is where the repertoires were released. The samples were drawn from two sources: the first 160 participants of the ongoing ImmuneRACE study, and some 1,300 subjects contributed by 6 global collaborators. Sample metadata almost always included a de-identified subject ID, COVID-19 status, age in years and sex. Where HLA class I and class II types were available, the types were taken from metadata supplied by the sample provider, not from assay-based typing. The research as a whole found: The amount of clinical and demographic metadata varied by source and participant and was provided uncurated.

A word on this clone: This receptor's antigen is unknown. Nothing much larger sits one base from this clone, and base qualities are not available.

The germline V gene gives CDR1 as SGDLS and CDR2 as YYNGEE. A distance of 9 bases separates the germline ends of V and J, which lose 4 bases and 4 bases respectively. From the cysteine through the phenylalanine, the CDR3 covers 14 amino acids. Only CDR3 DNA remains: 42 bases, in frame from the first base. Participants in the prospective study were enrolled through a virtual design, were aged roughly 18 to 90 years, and lived in roughly 26 United States geographic areas. In the prospective study, participants were assigned to cohorts based on the clinical history participants reported in a screening survey and a study questionnaire. For ImmuneRACE Cohort 3, a participant was defined as recovered based on two consecutive negative NP/OP PCR tests, clearance by a healthcare professional, or resolution of symptoms. In the prospective study, mobile phlebotomists collected whole blood, serum and a nasopharyngeal or oropharyngeal swab from each participant. Participants in the prospective study had the option to provide additional blood draws and questionnaires over a 2-month period. Blood samples from the prospective study were shipped frozen or at room temperature prior to DNA extraction.

The immunoSEQ Assay, a bias-controlled multiplex PCR, was used to amplify TCRbeta CDR3 regions from genomic DNA. Regarding the original processing steps: The number of nucleated cells in each sample was estimated by amplification of reference gene primers within the assay. To quantify the absolute abundance of each unique TCRbeta CDR3 rearrangement, sequence reads were collapsed and filtered. For each sample, productive Simpson clonality was calculated as the square root of Simpson's diversity index across productive rearrangements. TCRdb re-hosts the immuneACCESS table, in-frame sequences only. Its copies lack some clones; in the studies checked, an unresolved V gene accounts for under half of them, and the cause for the rest is not known. The V and J calls and clone size are taken from that table; D and trimming were inferred from the DNA. In all, the sample holds roughly 290,000 clones, and 70% to 90% of those were seen once. The ten largest clones represent approximately 6% of the sample.

The sample consisted of PBMCs or T cells enriched from blood (not recorded which). Rearrangement joined TRBV9 to TRBJ1-6; TRBD1 could be the D gene, as 5 bases match. The sequence was obtained from a woman between 40 and 55 years old who had recovered from COVID-19. The CDR3 amino acid sequence is: CASSPGGYNSPLHF. The DNA reads as follows: TGTGCCAGCAGCCCCGGGGGATATAATTCACCCCTCCACTTT.